The 4 T cell receptor beta chains in this list originate from one sample, sequenced in a study of cytomegalovirus exposure and HLA in healthy donors. This PCR relied on a set of 60 Vbeta primers and 13 Jbeta primers. The protocol was immunoSEQ multiplex PCR, while the TCRdb copy is restricted to in-frame clones and leaves out a portion. The sample contains around 110,000 clones, about four fifths of which appear only once. Sequencing was performed on PBMCs. The origin of the receptors is a woman aged 18 to 35 in good health and CMV-seronegative.

This clone was counted once. The J gene is TRBJ1-2, the V gene TRBV11-2; D is uncertain. The CDR3 spans 13 residues. Between the trimmed V and J ends, which lost 1 base and 4 bases, there was a span of 7 bases. Germline-derived CDR1 and CDR2 are SGHAT and FQNNGV. For the CDR3, the DNA is TGTGCCAGCAGCTTAGGACATAGCTATGGCTACACCTTC. It is translated as CASSLGHSYGYTF.

The chain uses TRBV9 and TRBJ1-1; D might be TRBD1 (6 bases). Germline CDR1 SGDLS, CDR2 YYNGEE. V lost 4 bases to trimming and J lost 7 bases, with 11 bases between them. The CDR3 loop spans 12 amino acids. CDR3 nucleotides: TGTGCCAGCAGCAAAAGGGGGAATGAAGCTTTCTTT. Protein product: CASSKRGNEAFF.

This chain connects TRBV6-1 to TRBJ2-7, with D possibly matching TRBD1 (6 bases). The V gene's germline CDR1 is MNHNS and CDR2 SASEGT. V lost 7 bases and J 2 bases, leaving 15 bases between the germline ends. The CDR3 runs 14 residues. CDR3 region: CASTLAGVTYEQYF. DNA for the CDR3: TGTGCCAGCACCCTGGCAGGGGTAACCTACGAGCAGTACTTC.

This clone was found a few times. This rearrangement joins TRBV9 to TRBJ1-2; D is possibly TRBD1 (5 bases). This CDR3 comprises 19 residues. Germline loops: CDR1 SGDLS, CDR2 YYNGEE. Trimming removed 1 base at V and 5 bases at J, with 27 bases between. The CDR3 protein is CASSVQGGRGIAPGYGYTF. CDR3 nucleotide sequence: TGTGCCAGCAGCGTACAAGGCGGGAGGGGTATTGCTCCCGGGTATGGCTACACCTTC. Supplemented by reference TRBV9 and TRBJ1-2, the full variable domain reads DSGVTQTPKHLITATGQRVTLRCSPRSGDLSVYWYQQSLDQGLQFLIQYYNGEERAKGNILERFSAQQFPDLHSELNLSSLELGDSALYFCASSVQGGRGIAPGYGYTFGSGTRLTVV.